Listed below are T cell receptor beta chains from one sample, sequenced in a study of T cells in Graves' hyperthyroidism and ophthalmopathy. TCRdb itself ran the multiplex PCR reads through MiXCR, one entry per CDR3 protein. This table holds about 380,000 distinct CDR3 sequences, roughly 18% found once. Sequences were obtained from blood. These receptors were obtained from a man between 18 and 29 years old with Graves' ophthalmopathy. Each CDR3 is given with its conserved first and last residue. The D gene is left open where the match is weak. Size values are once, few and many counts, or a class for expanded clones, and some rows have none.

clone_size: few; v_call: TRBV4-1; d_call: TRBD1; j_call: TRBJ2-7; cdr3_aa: CASSQVRTGAYEQYF; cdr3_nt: TGCGCCAGCAGCCAGGTCCGGACAGGGGCCTACGAGCAGTACTTC
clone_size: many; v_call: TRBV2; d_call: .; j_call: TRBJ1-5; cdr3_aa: CASSSDYSLSNQPQHF; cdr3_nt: TGTGCCAGCAGTTCAGATTACAGCCTTAGCAATCAGCCCCAGCATTTT
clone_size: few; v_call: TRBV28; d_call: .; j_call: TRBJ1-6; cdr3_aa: CASRLGGGGSPLHF; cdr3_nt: TGTGCCAGCCGGCTCGGGGGCGGCGGTTCACCCCTCCACTTT
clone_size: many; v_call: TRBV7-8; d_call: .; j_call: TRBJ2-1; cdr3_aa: CASRRDSNSYNEQFF; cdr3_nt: TGTGCCAGCAGGCGGGACAGCAACTCCTACAATGAGCAGTTCTTC
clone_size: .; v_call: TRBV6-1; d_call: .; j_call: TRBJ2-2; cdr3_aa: CASRLSGAGELFF; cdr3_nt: TGTGCCAGCAGGCTCAGTGGTGCCGGGGAGCTGTTTTTT
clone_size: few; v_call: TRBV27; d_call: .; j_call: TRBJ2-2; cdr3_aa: CASSNRGRTGELFF; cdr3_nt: TGTGCCAGCTCTAACCGGGGAAGGACCGGGGAGCTGTTTTTT
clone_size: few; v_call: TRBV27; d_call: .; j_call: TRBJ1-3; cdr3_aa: CASSLSVQGRGPGNTIYF; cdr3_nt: TGTGCCAGCAGTCTAAGTGTCCAGGGTAGGGGTCCTGGAAACACCATATATTTT
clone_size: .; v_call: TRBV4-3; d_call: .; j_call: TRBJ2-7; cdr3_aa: CASSQEDSTYYEQYF; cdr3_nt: TGCGCCAGCAGCCAAGAGGACAGCACCTACTACGAGCAGTACTTC
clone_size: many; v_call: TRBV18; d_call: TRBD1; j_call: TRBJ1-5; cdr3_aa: CASSRTGDQPQHF; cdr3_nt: TGTGCCAGCTCTCGGACAGGGGATCAGCCCCAGCATTTT
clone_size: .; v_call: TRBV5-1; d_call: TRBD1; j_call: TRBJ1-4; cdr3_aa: CASSLELGQGSEKLFF; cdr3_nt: TGCGCCAGCAGCTTGGAGTTGGGACAGGGGAGCGAAAAACTGTTTTTT
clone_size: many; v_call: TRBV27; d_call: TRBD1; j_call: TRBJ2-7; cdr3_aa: CASSLTGVPYEQYF; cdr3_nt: TGTGCCAGCAGCTTAACAGGGGTACCCTACGAGCAGTACTTC
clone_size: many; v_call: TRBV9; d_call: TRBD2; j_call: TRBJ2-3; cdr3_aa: CASSVGGTSGGSKDTQYF; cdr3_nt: TGTGCCAGCAGCGTTGGAGGGACTAGCGGGGGAAGTAAGGATACGCAGTATTTT
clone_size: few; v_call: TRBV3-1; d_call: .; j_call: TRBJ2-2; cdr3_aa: CASSRTAGNTGELFF; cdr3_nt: TGTGCCAGCAGCCGAACTGCGGGGAACACCGGGGAGCTGTTTTTT
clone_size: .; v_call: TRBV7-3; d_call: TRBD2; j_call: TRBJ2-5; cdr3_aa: CASSETGTSGGPSLETQYF; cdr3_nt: TGTGCCAGCAGCGAAACCGGGACTAGCGGGGGGCCGTCCTTAGAGACCCAGTACTTC
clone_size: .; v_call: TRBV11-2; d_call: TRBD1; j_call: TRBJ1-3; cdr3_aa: CASRLGQGAGNTIYF; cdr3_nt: TGTGCCAGCAGATTAGGACAGGGGGCTGGAAACACCATATATTTT
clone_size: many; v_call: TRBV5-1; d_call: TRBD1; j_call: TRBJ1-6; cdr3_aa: CASSLGQSLNNSPLHF; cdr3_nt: TGCGCCAGCAGCCTGGGACAGTCACTGAATAATTCACCCCTCCACTTT
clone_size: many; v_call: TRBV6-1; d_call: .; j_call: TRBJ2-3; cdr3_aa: CASSVEYGTTQYF; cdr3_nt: TGTGCCAGCAGTGTTGAGTACGGGACTACGCAGTATTTT
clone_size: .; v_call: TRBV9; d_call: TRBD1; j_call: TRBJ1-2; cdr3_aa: CASSGYRGNYGYTF; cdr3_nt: TGTGCCAGCAGCGGATACAGGGGTAACTATGGCTACACCTTC
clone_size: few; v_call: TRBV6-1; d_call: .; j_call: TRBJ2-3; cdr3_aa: CASRYSRGGIVDTQYF; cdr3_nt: TGTGCCAGCAGATATAGCAGGGGAGGCATCGTAGATACGCAGTATTTT
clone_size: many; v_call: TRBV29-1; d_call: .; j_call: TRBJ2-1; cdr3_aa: CSGATVGHEQFF; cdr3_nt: TGCAGCGGGGCTACTGTGGGCCATGAGCAGTTCTTC
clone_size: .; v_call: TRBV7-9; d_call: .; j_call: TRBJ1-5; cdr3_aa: CASSYIPFDPSEGNQPQHF; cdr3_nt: TGTGCCAGCAGCTACATCCCCTTTGATCCCTCGGAGGGGAATCAGCCCCAGCATTTT
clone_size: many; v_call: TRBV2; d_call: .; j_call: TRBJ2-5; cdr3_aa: CASSEFKATETQYF; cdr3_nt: TGTGCCAGCAGTGAGTTTAAGGCCACGGAGACCCAGTACTTC
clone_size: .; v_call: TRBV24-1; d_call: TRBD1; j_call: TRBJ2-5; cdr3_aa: CATSDSRGLQETQYF; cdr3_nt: TGTGCCACCAGTGATTCCAGGGGGCTTCAAGAGACCCAGTACTTC
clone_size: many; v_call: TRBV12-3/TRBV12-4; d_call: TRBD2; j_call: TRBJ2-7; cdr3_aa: CASSGREVYEQYF; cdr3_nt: TGTGCCAGCAGCGGCCGGGAGGTTTACGAGCAGTACTTC
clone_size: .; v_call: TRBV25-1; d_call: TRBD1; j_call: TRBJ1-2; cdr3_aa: CASSAVLGQGSSYGYTF; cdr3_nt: TGTGCCAGCAGTGCTGTATTGGGACAGGGAAGTTCCTATGGCTACACCTTC
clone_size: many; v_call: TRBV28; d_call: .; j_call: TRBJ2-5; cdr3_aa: CASSWGPGEETQYF; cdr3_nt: TGTGCCAGCAGCTGGGGACCCGGGGAAGAGACCCAGTACTTC
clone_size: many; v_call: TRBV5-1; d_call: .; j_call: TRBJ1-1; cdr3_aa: CASSVGQMNTEAFF; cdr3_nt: TGCGCCAGCAGCGTCGGACAGATGAACACTGAAGCTTTCTTT
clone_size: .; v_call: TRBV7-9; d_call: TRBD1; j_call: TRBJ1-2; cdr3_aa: CASSARQGYGYTF; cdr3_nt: TGTGCCAGCAGCGCTAGACAGGGGTATGGCTACACCTTC
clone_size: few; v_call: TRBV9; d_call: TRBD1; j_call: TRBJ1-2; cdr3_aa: CASSGDRESYGYTF; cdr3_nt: TGTGCCAGCAGCGGGGACAGGGAATCTTATGGCTACACCTTC
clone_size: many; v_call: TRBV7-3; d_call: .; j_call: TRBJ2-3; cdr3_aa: CASSLSPGENTQYF; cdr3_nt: TGTGCCAGCAGCTTATCCCCCGGGGAGAATACGCAGTATTTT
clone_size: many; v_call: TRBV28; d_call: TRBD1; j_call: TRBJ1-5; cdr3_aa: CASSWGTVGNQPQHF; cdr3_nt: TGTGCCAGCAGTTGGGGGACAGTGGGCAATCAGCCCCAGCATTTT
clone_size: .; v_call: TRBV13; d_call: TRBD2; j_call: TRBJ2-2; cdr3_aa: CASSLLAGASTGELFF; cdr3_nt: TGTGCCAGCAGCTTATTAGCGGGGGCCTCCACCGGGGAGCTGTTTTTT
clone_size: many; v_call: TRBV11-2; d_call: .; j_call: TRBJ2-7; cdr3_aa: CASSGLNYEQYF; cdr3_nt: TGTGCCAGCAGCGGTCTTAACTACGAGCAGTACTTC
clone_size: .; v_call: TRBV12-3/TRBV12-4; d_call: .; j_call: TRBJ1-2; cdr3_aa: CASSTRRGINYGYTF; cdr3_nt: TGTGCCAGCAGCACGCGCAGGGGCATTAACTATGGCTACACCTTC
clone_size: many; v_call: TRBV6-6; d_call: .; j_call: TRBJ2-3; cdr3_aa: CASSYGWGSTDTQYF; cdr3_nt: TGTGCCAGCAGTTACGGCTGGGGGAGCACAGATACGCAGTATTTT
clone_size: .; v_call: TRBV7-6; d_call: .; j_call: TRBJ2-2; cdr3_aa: CASSSRPAAGELFF; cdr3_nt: TGTGCCAGCAGCTCCCGTCCAGCGGCCGGGGAGCTGTTTTTT
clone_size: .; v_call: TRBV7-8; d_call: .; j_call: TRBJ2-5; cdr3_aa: CASSGTPETQYF; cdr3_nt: TGTGCCAGCAGCGGGACTCCAGAGACCCAGTACTTC
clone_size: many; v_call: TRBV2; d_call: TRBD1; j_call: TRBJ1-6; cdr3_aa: CASSHRGSLSVLHF; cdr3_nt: TGTGCCAGCAGTCACAGGGGGTCTTTATCAGTCCTCCACTTT
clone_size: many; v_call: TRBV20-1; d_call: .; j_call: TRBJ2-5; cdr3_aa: CSARDFWETQYF; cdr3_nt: TGCAGTGCTAGAGATTTCTGGGAGACCCAGTACTTC
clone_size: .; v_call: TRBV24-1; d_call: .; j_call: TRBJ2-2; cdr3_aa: CATSVGAAGELFF; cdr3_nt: TGTGCCACCAGTGTCGGTGCCGCCGGGGAGCTGTTTTTT
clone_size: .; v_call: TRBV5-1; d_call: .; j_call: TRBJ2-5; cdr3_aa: CASSLWASEQETQYF; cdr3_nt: TGCGCCAGCAGCTTGTGGGCTAGCGAACAAGAGACCCAGTACTTC
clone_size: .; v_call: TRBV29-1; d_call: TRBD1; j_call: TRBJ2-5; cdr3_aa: CSVLRDRQETQYF; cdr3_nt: TGCAGCGTTCTGAGGGACAGACAAGAGACCCAGTACTTC
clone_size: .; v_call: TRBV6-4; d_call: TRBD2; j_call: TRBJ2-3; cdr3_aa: CASKMGGETDTQYF; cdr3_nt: TGTGCCAGCAAGATGGGGGGGGAAACAGATACGCAGTATTTT
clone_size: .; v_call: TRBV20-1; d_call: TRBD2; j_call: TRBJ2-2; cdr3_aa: CSAGGGEAGELFF; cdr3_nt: TGCAGTGCGGGGGGGGGGGAGGCCGGGGAGCTGTTTTTT
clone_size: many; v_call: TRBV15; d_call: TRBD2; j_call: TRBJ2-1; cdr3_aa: CATSSTGTSGYNEQFF; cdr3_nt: TGTGCCACCAGCAGTACCGGGACTAGTGGCTACAATGAGCAGTTCTTC
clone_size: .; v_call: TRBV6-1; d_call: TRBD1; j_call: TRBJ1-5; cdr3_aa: CASRDRQGGQPQHF; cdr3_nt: TGTGCCAGCAGGGACCGGCAGGGGGGTCAGCCCCAGCATTTT
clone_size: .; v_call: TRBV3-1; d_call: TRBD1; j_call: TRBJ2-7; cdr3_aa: CASSQWDRVEDEQYF; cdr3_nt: TGTGCCAGCAGCCAATGGGACAGGGTAGAGGACGAGCAGTACTTC
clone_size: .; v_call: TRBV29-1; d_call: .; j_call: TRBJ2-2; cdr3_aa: CSVVGAGLAGELFF; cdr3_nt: TGCAGCGTTGTTGGGGCGGGGTTGGCCGGGGAGCTGTTTTTT
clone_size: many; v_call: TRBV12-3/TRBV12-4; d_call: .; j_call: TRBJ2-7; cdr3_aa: CASSFRRREQYF; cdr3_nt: TGTGCCAGCAGTTTTCGGCGGCGCGAGCAGTACTTC
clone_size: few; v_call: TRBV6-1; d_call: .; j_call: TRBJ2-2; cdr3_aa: CASSEWTANTGELFF; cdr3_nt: TGTGCCAGCAGTGAATGGACAGCGAACACCGGGGAGCTGTTTTTT
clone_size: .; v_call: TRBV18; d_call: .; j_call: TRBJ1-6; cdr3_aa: CASSPRESLTPPLHF; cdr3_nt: TGTGCCAGCTCACCAAGGGAGTCCCTGACTCCACCCCTCCACTTT
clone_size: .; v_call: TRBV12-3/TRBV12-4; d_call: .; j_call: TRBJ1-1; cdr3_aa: CASRGWDGMNTEAFF; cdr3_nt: TGTGCCAGCCGAGGGTGGGACGGAATGAACACTGAAGCTTTCTTT
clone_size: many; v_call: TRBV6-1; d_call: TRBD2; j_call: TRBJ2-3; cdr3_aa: CASRRLAGGSTDTQYF; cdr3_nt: TGTGCCAGCAGGAGACTAGCGGGGGGAAGCACAGATACGCAGTATTTT
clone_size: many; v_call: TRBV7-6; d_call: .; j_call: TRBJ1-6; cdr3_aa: CASSLSAENNSPLHF; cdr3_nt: TGTGCCAGCAGCTTATCCGCTGAAAATAATTCACCCCTCCACTTT
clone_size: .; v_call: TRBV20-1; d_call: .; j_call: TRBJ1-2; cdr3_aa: CSASMAAGVGRYGYTF; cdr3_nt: TGCAGTGCTAGTATGGCAGCAGGGGTGGGTCGCTATGGCTACACCTTC
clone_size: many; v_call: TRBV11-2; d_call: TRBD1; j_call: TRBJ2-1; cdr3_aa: CASSSLDRGNEQFF; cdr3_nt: TGTGCCAGCAGCTCCTTGGACAGGGGCAATGAGCAGTTCTTC
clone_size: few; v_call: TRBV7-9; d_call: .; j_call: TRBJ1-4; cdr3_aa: CASTQTGGWNEKLFF; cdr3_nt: TGTGCCAGCACCCAAACGGGGGGATGGAATGAAAAACTGTTTTTT
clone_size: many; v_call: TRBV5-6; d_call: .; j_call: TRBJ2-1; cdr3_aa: CASSPGVAAYNEQFF; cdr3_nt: TGTGCCAGCAGCCCCGGGGTAGCGGCCTACAATGAGCAGTTCTTC
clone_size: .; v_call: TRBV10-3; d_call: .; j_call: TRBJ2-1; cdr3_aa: CAISESAGRSDEQFF; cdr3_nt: TGTGCCATCAGTGAGTCGGCGGGTCGGTCGGATGAGCAGTTCTTC
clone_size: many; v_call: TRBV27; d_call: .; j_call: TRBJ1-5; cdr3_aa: CASSSRFRQPQHF; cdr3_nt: TGTGCCAGCAGTTCTCGGTTCCGTCAGCCCCAGCATTTT